The 24 T cell receptor beta chains below were found in one sample sequenced in a study of T cell repertoires in cytomegalovirus infection. TCRdb reprocessed the reads via MiXCR and lists one record per CDR3 protein. The sample yields 100,000 or so distinct CDR3 sequences, more than 20% seen once. The source material was CD8+ T cells from PBMCs. The source of these receptors is a human donor in good health (CMV status not recorded). Some clones in this sample may be carry-over from other donors' samples.

Details on this clonotype: Just one base apart from a much larger clone, this may be a read error. V and J are TRBV7-2 and TRBJ2-7; D unclear. This CDR3 spans 12 amino acids. Germline V CDR1 and CDR2: SGHTA, FQGNSA. CDR3 nucleotide sequence: TGTGCCAGCAACTTAAACCCCTACGAGCAGTACTTC. Translated, it gives CASNLNPYEQYF. Complete variable domain (other parts from reference TRBV7-2 and TRBJ2-7): GAGVSQSPSNKVTEKGKDVELRCDPISGHTALYWYRQSLGQGLEFLIYFQGNSAPDKSGLPSDRFSAERTGGSVSTLTIQRTQQEDSAVYLCASNLNPYEQYFGPGTRLTVT.

This clonotype showed up many times. The V call is TRBV7-9, the J call TRBJ2-6; D assignment may be TRBD1 or TRBD2 (5 bases each). V was pared by 0 bases and J by 3 bases, with 9 bases between. The CDR3 runs to 16 residues. Germline V gene data show CDR1 as SEHNR and CDR2 as FQNEAQ (reference sequence). The CDR3 DNA follows: TGTGCCAGCAGCTTAGCGAGGGGCTATGGGGCCAACGTCCTGACTTTC. Protein product: CASSLARGYGANVLTF. Together with reference TRBV7-9 and TRBJ2-6, the CDR3 gives the full variable domain: DTGVSQNPRHKITKRGQNVTFRCDPISEHNRLYWYRQTLGQGPEFLTYFQNEAQLEKSRLLSDRFSAERPKGSFSTLEIQRTEQGDSAMYLCASSLARGYGANVLTFGAGSRLTVL.

V is TRBV5-6 and J is TRBJ2-7, with 8 nucleotides matching TRBD1. CDR1 SGHDT and CDR2 YYEEEE come from the germline V gene. Unmatched junction bases numbered 6, after V lost 4 bases and J lost 0 bases. This CDR3 has 15 amino acids. As DNA, the CDR3 is TGTGCCAGCAGCCCCTGGACAGGGTTCTCCTACGAGCAGTACTTC. It is translated as CASSPWTGFSYEQYF.

Many counts were recorded for this clonotype. The J gene is TRBJ1-5, the V gene TRBV2; tentatively, D is TRBD1 (5 bases). Per germline, CDR1 SNHLY and CDR2 FYNNEI. V lost 8 bases and J 11 bases, leaving 25 bases between the germline ends. This CDR3 comprises 15 residues. DNA of the CDR3: TGTGCCAGCTTAGCGGACGGGGGTCCCCTTGAGTCCCAGCATTTT. Translation gives CASLADGGPLESQHF.

The chain recombines TRBV7-9 with TRBJ2-3; 9 nucleotides line up with TRBD2. This CDR3 contains 15 residues. In germline, CDR1 is SEHNR, CDR2 FQNEAQ (reference sequence). Trimming at V came to 0 bases and at J to 6 bases, leaving 4 bases not matched to a gene. Here the CDR3 reads CASSLATSGLDTQYF. CDR3 DNA: TGTGCCAGCAGCTTAGCGACTAGCGGATTGGATACGCAGTATTTT.

This clonotype was recorded a few times. The J gene is TRBJ1-5, the V gene TRBV25-1; possible D gene TRBD1, 6 bases. The ends were cut back, 7 bases at V and 0 bases at J, with 7 bases in the middle. Looked up from germline, CDR1 is MGHDK and CDR2 is SYGVNS. The CDR3 runs to 13 residues. CDR3 coding DNA: TGTGCCAGCAAGGACAGTAGCAATCAGCCCCAGCATTTT. This gives the protein CASKDSSNQPQHF.

The rearrangement links TRBV28 to TRBJ2-3; 8 bases align to TRBD2. The CDR3 is 17 amino acids. Germline assignment: CDR1 MDHEN and CDR2 SYDVKM. Trimming removed 8 bases from V and 3 bases from J; junction bases left unmatched: 16. DNA for the CDR3: TGTGCCAGCGGAGGCCCGGGGGGGCGGGGGGATACAGATACGCAGTATTTT. This sequence encodes CASGGPGGRGDTDTQYF.

This clonotype was counted many times. This chain links TRBV12-3 or TRBV12-4 with TRBJ1-5; no clear D gene. The CDR3 consists of 17 residues. V was clipped by 4 bases and J by 0 bases, with 16 bases between them. CDR3 sequence (DNA): TGTGCCAGCAGTTCCTGGGCCGCTTTGATTAGCAATCAGCCCCAGCATTTT. As protein: CASSSWAALISNQPQHF.

In this sample, this clonotype turned up once. The CDR3 region is CASSSTGGPYEQYF. The CDR3 nucleotides read TGTGCCAGCAGCTCTACAGGGGGGCCCTACGAGCAGTACTTC. This chain links TRBV7-9 with TRBJ2-7, with 8 bases identical to TRBD1. Germline loops: CDR1 SEHNR, CDR2 FQNEAQ (reference sequence). The CDR3 extends over 14 amino acids. The ends lost 4 bases at V and 2 bases at J; junction bases unmatched: 4.

The V call is TRBV20-1, the J call TRBJ2-1; 10 nucleotides line up with TRBD2. The CDR3 has 20 residues. Losses at the gene ends were 0 bases for V and 0 bases for J; bases not matched to a gene: 14. Per germline, CDR1 DFQATT and CDR2 SNEGSKA (reference sequence). Here the CDR3 reads CSARDRLGWERGGSYNEQFF. CDR3 nucleotide sequence: TGCAGTGCTAGAGATCGATTGGGTTGGGAGCGGGGGGGCTCCTACAATGAGCAGTTCTTC.

This clonotype was counted many times. V is TRBV7-9 and J is TRBJ2-7; 8 bases map to TRBD1. J was trimmed by 3 bases and V by 4 bases; bases with no gene match: 5. The germline gives CDR1 SEHNR, CDR2 FQNEAQ (reference sequence). The CDR3 is 14 residues long. CDR3 DNA sequence: TGTGCCAGCAGCTACGGACAGGGAGGCTACGAGCAGTACTTC. Protein sequence: CASSYGQGGYEQYF.

This clonotype was seen only a few times. CDR3 DNA: TGTGCCAGCAGCCGCCCTGAGGACTACCAAGAGACCCAGTACTTC. Translation: CASSRPEDYQETQYF. The rearrangement uses TRBV5-6 and TRBJ2-5; D is perhaps TRBD2 (5 bases). Trimming cost V 4 bases and J 0 bases, with 13 bases left between them. This CDR3 has 15 residues. CDR1 is SGHDT and CDR2 is YYEEEE in the germline V gene. The complete variable domain, with remaining parts taken from reference TRBV5-6 and TRBJ2-5, reads DAGVTQSPTHLIKTRGQQVTLRCSPKSGHDTVSWYQQALGQGPQFIFQYYEEEERQRGNFPDRFSGHQFPNYSSELNVNALLLGDSALYLCASSRPEDYQETQYFGPGTRLLVL.

This clonotype has ten or more counts. The chain is built from TRBV28 and TRBJ2-7; D not certain. The germline V gene encodes CDR1 MDHEN and CDR2 SYDVKM. The CDR3 runs 11 residues. Trimming pared 6 bases from V and 3 bases from J, leaving 6 bases between. CDR3 residues: CASRYYYEQYF. For the CDR3, the DNA is TGTGCCAGCAGATACTACTACGAGCAGTACTTC.

In its sample, this clonotype was seen a few times. V and J are TRBV6-1 and TRBJ2-1, with D possibly matching TRBD1 (6 bases). The CDR3 totals 17 residues. The V and J ends lost 5 bases and 5 bases respectively, with 22 bases between them. The germline V gene encodes CDR1 MNHNS and CDR2 SASEGT. In nucleotides, the CDR3 is TGTGCCAGCAGTCGGTACTCCCCATGGGACACCAACAATGAGCAGTTCTTC. This sequence encodes CASSRYSPWDTNNEQFF.

In this sample, this clonotype turned up a few times. The V gene is TRBV25-1, the J gene TRBJ2-1; TRBD2 might be the D (7 bases). The germline gives CDR1 MGHDK, CDR2 SYGVNS. The CDR3 is made up of 14 amino acids. V lost 2 bases, J lost 7 bases, and 12 bases lay in between. DNA of the CDR3: TGTGCCAGCAGTGAAGTCGGGGGGCTGAATGAGCAGTTCTTC. Protein sequence: CASSEVGGLNEQFF.

This clonotype was observed a handful of times. The chain joins TRBV29-1 to TRBJ1-1; TRBD1 agrees at 9 bases. With 3 bases clipped from V and 1 base from J, the junction kept 12 bases outside the gene matches. The CDR3 runs 17 residues. Germline loops: CDR1 SQVTM, CDR2 ANQGSEA. The CDR3 region has the DNA TGCAGCGTTGATGGGAGGCGGGACAGGGCTGGGAACACTGAAGCTTTCTTT. Translating gives CSVDGRRDRAGNTEAFF.

This clonotype has a handful of counts. CDR3 amino acids: CASSSPDRDLSNQPQHF. CDR3 DNA sequence: TGTGCCAGCAGTTCCCCGGACAGGGATCTTAGCAATCAGCCCCAGCATTTT. This chain links TRBV28 with TRBJ1-5, with 8 bases aligning to TRBD1. V lost 4 bases, J lost 0 bases, and 8 bases stayed unmatched. CDR1 MDHEN and CDR2 SYDVKM come from the germline V gene. The CDR3 runs to 17 residues.

This clonotype was seen a handful of times. The chain couples TRBV5-1 to TRBJ2-3; tentative D call: TRBD2 (6 bases). The length of the CDR3 is 16 residues. Germline V gene lookup returns CDR1 SGHRS and CDR2 YFSETQ. Deletions cut 4 bases from V and 2 bases from J, with 17 bases between. The CDR3 DNA follows: TGCGCCAGCAGCCCTGCCGCGGGGTCTGTCACAGATACGCAGTATTTT. It is translated as CASSPAAGSVTDTQYF. Supplemented by reference TRBV5-1 and TRBJ2-3, the full variable domain reads KAGVTQTPRYLIKTRGQQVTLSCSPISGHRSVSWYQQTPGQGLQFLFEYFSETQRNKGNFPGRFSGRQFSNSRSEMNVSTLELGDSALYLCASSPAAGSVTDTQYFGPGTRLTVL.

V gene TRBV20-1 combines with J gene TRBJ2-1; D is uncertain. Trimming left V 6 bases short and J 2 bases short, with 17 bases between. The CDR3 is 15 residues long. The germline V gene has CDR1 DFQATT and CDR2 SNEGSKA (reference sequence). DNA for the CDR3: TGCAGTGCCACCCCCGGGCCCTACCCCTACAATGAGCAGTTCTTC. This codes for CSATPGPYPYNEQFF.

This clonotype was found a few times. In DNA, the CDR3 is TGTGCCAGCACCCCGGGTAGCGTAATCTCCTACGAGCAGTACTTC. Amino acid sequence: CASTPGSVISYEQYF. The chain recombines TRBV6-2 or TRBV6-3 with TRBJ2-7, with D tentatively TRBD2 (5 bases). Between the trimmed V and J ends, which lost 7 bases and 0 bases, there was a span of 16 bases. The CDR3 loop spans 15 amino acids. Per the germline V gene, CDR1 is MNHEY and CDR2 is SVGEGT.

This clonotype was counted ten times or more. The chain has TRBV7-2 and TRBJ1-1, with 10 bases lining up with TRBD1. J was trimmed by 3 bases and V by 3 bases; bases with no gene match: 4. In germline, CDR1 is SGHTA, CDR2 FQGNSA. The CDR3 has 15 residues. Written as DNA, the CDR3 is TGTGCCAGCAGCTTCGGGGACAGGGGATACACTGAAGCTTTCTTT. Its protein product is CASSFGDRGYTEAFF.

This clonotype has a count of ten or more. The V and J genes are TRBV6-2 or TRBV6-3 and TRBJ2-2; 8 bases are shared with TRBD2. Germline CDR1 and CDR2: MNHEY and SVGEGT. V shed 7 bases and J 4 bases; nucleotides not matched to a gene: 5. The CDR3 loop spans 14 amino acids. CDR3 protein: CASITGGGTGELFF. DNA for the CDR3: TGTGCCAGCATTACCGGGGGGGGCACCGGGGAGCTGTTTTTT.

This clonotype has just a few counts. The CDR3, as DNA: TGTGCCAGTAGTGATGGGACCGGGGGCAATCAGCCCCAGCATTTT. It specifies CASSDGTGGNQPQHF. The V call is TRBV19, the J call TRBJ1-5; D is possibly TRBD1 (5 bases). The germline gives CDR1 LNHDA, CDR2 SQIVND (reference sequence). Trimming removed 5 bases at V and 2 bases at J, with 13 bases between. This CDR3 comprises 15 residues.

This clonotype has ten or more counts. The chain employs TRBV2 and TRBJ2-5, with a tentative D call TRBD1 (6 bases). Deletions cut 9 bases from V and 1 base from J, with 15 bases between. CDR3 size: 14 residues. Germline loops: CDR1 SNHLY, CDR2 FYNNEI. The CDR3 region has the DNA TGTGCCAGGGAGAAGCAGGACAGCCAAGAGACCCAGTACTTC. Its translation: CAREKQDSQETQYF.